These T cell receptor beta chains were read from a single sample in a study of blood T cells in healthy people across ages. TCRdb re-analysed the 5' RACE reads in MiXCR, keeping a single row per CDR3 protein. Here the sample spans hundreds of thousands of distinct CDR3 sequences, about 36% being singletons. The sample consisted of blood. The receptors were gathered from a man in his late teens or twenties in good health. Each CDR3 is given without its conserved first and last residue. D genes are given only for firm matches. Not every row has a clone size; where given, it reads once, few, many or a size class.

V: TRBV19
J: TRBJ2-1
D: -
size: few
CDR3: ASSRRGPTYNEQF

V: TRBV18
J: TRBJ2-7
D: TRBD2
size: -
CDR3: ASSPQGLPGEQY

V: TRBV28
J: TRBJ2-7
D: -
size: few
CDR3: ASSSQPLEQY

V: TRBV7-2
J: TRBJ2-1
D: TRBD2
size: many
CDR3: ASSLSASGYNEQF

V: TRBV11-1
J: TRBJ1-1
D: -
size: -
CDR3: ASSSFPAGQNTEAF

V: TRBV2
J: -
D: TRBD1
size: many
CDR3: ASSRTGVYEQY

V: TRBV10-3
J: TRBJ2-3
D: -
size: -
CDR3: AISGEMERSTDTHY

V: TRBV7-2
J: TRBJ2-2
D: -
size: -
CDR3: ASSPRNERKLF

V: TRBV12-3/TRBV12-4
J: -
D: TRBD2
size: -
CDR3: ASSSPPGTTSREQY

V: TRBV4-3
J: TRBJ2-7
D: TRBD1
size: many
CDR3: ASSQIRTGPYEQY

V: TRBV4-3
J: TRBJ2-2
D: -
size: -
CDR3: ASSQTQGGELF

V: TRBV4-2
J: TRBJ1-2
D: -
size: many
CDR3: ASSQESGVGGYGYT

V: TRBV14
J: TRBJ1-1
D: -
size: few
CDR3: ASSLMGILMNTEAF

V: TRBV9
J: TRBJ1-1
D: -
size: few
CDR3: ASSLTAQNTEAF

V: TRBV30
J: TRBJ2-1
D: -
size: -
CDR3: AWVDGGPYNEQF

V: TRBV7-2
J: TRBJ2-3
D: -
size: -
CDR3: ASSLEDSQY

V: TRBV2
J: -
D: -
size: few
CDR3: ASRVDGDEQY

V: TRBV7-2
J: TRBJ2-3
D: TRBD1
size: -
CDR3: ASSPTGQDTQY

V: TRBV12-3/TRBV12-4
J: TRBJ2-5
D: -
size: many
CDR3: ASTPDGSQETQY

V: TRBV9
J: TRBJ2-1
D: TRBD1
size: many
CDR3: ASSLQGSYNEQF

V: TRBV7-2
J: TRBJ2-2
D: -
size: -
CDR3: ASTRFWGGAMPGELF

V: TRBV12-3/TRBV12-4
J: TRBJ2-2
D: -
size: -
CDR3: ASSLVPPSNTGELF